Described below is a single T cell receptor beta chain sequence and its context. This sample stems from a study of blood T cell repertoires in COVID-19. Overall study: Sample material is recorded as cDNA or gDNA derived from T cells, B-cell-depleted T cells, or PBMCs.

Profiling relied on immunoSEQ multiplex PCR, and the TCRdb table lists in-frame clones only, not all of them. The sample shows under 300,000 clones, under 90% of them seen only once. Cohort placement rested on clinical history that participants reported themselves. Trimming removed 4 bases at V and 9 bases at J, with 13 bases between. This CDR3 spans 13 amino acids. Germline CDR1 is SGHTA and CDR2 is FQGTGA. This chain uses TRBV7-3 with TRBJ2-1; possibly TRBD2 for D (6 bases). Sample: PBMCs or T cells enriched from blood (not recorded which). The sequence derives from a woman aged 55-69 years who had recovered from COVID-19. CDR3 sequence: CASSSGGLGEQFF. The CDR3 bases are TGTGCCAGCAGCTCTGGGGGACTTGGTGAGCAGTTCTTC.